This TCR beta chain came from a study of T-cell reconstitution after alpha-beta-depleted transplantation in children. Construction of the TCRbeta library involved unique molecular identifiers. In TCRdb, the PCR reads were re-called with MiXCR into one record per CDR3 protein. Among about 300,000 distinct CDR3 sequences listed, around 9.1% were seen once. The table lists this clonotype with many counts. The CDR3 sequence is 10 residues long. Looked up from germline, CDR1 is SQVTM and CDR2 is ANQGSEA. The starting material was PBMCs, obtained before TCRalphabeta/CD19-depleted stem cell transplant. This chain links TRBV29-1 with TRBJ1-1, with no clear D. The TCR comes from a boy younger than two with acute myeloid leukemia, due to receive a stem cell transplant. The CDR3 DNA follows: TGCAGTGTCCGGACGACTGAAGCTTTCTTT. Amino acids: CSVRTTEAFF.